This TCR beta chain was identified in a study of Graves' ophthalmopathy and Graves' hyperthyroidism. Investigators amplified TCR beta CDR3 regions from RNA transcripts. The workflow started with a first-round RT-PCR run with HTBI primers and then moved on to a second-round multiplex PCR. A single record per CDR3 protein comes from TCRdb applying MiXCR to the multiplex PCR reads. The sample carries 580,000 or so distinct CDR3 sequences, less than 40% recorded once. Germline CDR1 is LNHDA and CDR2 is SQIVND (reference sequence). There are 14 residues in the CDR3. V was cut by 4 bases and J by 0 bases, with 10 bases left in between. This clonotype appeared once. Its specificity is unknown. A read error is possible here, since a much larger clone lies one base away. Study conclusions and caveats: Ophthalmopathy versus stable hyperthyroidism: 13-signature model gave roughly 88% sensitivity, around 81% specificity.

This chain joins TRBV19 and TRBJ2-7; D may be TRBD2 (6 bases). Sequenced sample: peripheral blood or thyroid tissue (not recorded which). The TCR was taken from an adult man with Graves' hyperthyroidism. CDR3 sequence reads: CASSTGEGSYEQYF. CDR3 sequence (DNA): TGTGCCAGTAGTACGGGAGAGGGCTCCTACGAGCAGTACTTC.